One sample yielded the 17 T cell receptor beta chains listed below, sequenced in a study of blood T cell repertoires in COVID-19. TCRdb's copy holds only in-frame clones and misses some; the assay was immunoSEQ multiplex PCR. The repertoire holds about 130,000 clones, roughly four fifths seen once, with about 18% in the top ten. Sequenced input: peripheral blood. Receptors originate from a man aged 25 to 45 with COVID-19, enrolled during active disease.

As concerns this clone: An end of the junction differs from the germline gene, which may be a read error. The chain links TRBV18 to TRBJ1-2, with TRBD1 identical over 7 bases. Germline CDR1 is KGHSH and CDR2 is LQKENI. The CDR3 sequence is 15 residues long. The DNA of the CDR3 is TGTGCCAGCTCCCCACGGACAGGCAACTCCTATGGCTACACCTTC. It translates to CASSPRTGNSYGYTF.

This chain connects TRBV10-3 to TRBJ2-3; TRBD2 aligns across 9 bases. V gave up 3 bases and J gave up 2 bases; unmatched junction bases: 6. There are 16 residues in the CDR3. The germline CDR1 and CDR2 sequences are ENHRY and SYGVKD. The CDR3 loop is CAISEPTSGPTDTQYF. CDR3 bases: TGTGCCATCAGTGAACCAACTAGCGGGCCCACAGATACGCAGTATTTT.

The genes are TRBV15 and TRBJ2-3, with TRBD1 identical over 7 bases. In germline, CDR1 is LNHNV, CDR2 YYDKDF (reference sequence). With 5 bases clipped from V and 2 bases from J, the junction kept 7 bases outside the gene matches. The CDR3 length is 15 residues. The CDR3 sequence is CATSGNRGFTDTQYF. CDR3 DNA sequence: TGTGCCACCAGCGGGAACAGGGGCTTCACAGATACGCAGTATTTT.

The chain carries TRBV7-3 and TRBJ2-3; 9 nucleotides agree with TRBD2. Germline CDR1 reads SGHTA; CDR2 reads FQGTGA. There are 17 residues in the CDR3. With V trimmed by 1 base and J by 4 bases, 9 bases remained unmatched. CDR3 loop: CASSLNGGGRVSDTQYF. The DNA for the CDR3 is TGTGCCAGCAGCTTAAATGGAGGCGGGAGGGTTTCAGATACGCAGTATTTT.

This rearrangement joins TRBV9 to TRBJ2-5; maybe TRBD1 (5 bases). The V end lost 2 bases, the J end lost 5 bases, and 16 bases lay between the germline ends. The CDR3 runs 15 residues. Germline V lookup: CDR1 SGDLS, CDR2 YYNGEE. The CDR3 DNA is TGTGCCAGCAGCGTGACAGACCGAAAGGGGGAGACCCAGTACTTC. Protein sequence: CASSVTDRKGETQYF. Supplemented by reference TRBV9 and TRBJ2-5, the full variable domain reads DSGVTQTPKHLITATGQRVTLRCSPRSGDLSVYWYQQSLDQGLQFLIQYYNGEERAKGNILERFSAQQFPDLHSELNLSSLELGDSALYFCASSVTDRKGETQYFGPGTRLLVL.

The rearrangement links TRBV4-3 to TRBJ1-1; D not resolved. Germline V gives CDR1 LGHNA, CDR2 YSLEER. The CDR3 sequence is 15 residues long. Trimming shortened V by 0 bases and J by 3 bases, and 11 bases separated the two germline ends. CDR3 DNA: TGCGCCAGCAGCCAAGATAGCAGCAGTTACACTGAAGCTTTCTTT. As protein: CASSQDSSSYTEAFF.

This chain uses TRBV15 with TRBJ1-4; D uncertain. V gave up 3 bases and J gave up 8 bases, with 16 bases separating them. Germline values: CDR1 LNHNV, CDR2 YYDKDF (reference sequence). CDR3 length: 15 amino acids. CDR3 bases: TGTGCCACCAGCAGTGGCGGTGAGGGTGGGGAAAAACTGTTTTTT. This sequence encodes CATSSGGEGGEKLFF.

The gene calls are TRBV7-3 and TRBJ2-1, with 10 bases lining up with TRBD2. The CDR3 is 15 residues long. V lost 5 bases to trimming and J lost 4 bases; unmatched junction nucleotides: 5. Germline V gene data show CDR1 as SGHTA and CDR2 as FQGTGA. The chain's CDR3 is CASSTLLAGYNEQFF. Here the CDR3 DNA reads TGTGCCAGCAGCACACTACTAGCGGGATACAATGAGCAGTTCTTC.

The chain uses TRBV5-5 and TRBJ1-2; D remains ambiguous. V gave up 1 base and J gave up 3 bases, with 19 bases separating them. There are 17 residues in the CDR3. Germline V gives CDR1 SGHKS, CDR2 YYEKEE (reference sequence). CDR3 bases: TGTGCCAGCAGCTTGATGCTGAGGACCCAGGAGGACTATGGCTACACCTTC. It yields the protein CASSLMLRTQEDYGYTF.

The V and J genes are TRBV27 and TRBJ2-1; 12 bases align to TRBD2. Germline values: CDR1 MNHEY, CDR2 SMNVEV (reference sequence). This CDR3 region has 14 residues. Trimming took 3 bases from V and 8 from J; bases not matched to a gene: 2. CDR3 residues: CASSLTSGSHEQFF. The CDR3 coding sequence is TGTGCCAGCAGTTTGACTAGCGGGAGCCATGAGCAGTTCTTC.

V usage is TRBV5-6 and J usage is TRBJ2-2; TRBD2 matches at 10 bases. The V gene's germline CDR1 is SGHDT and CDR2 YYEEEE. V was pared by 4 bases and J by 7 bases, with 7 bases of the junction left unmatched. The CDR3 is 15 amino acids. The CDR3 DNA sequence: TGTGCCAGCAGCGGGGGACTAGCGCTCATCGGGGAGCTGTTTTTT. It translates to CASSGGLALIGELFF. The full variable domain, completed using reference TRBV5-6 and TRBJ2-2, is DAGVTQSPTHLIKTRGQQVTLRCSPKSGHDTVSWYQQALGQGPQFIFQYYEEEERQRGNFPDRFSGHQFPNYSSELNVNALLLGDSALYLCASSGGLALIGELFFGEGSRLTVL.

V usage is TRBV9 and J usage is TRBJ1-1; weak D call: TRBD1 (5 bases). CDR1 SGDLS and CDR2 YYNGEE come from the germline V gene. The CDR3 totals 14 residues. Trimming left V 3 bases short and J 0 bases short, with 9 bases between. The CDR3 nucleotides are TGTGCCAGCAGCGCAGACAGTTTGAACACTGAAGCTTTCTTT. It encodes CASSADSLNTEAFF.

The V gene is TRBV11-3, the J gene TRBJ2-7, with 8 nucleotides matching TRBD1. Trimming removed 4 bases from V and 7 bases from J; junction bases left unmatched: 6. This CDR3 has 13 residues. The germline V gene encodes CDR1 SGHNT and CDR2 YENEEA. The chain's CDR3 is CASSSPRGPEQYF. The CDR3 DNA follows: TGTGCCAGCAGCTCACCCAGGGGGCCTGAGCAGTACTTC.

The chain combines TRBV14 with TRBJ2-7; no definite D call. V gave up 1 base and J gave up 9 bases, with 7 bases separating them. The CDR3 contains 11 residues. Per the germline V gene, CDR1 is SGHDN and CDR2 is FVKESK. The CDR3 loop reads CASSQAHGQYF. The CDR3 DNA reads TGTGCCAGCAGCCAAGCCCACGGGCAGTACTTC.

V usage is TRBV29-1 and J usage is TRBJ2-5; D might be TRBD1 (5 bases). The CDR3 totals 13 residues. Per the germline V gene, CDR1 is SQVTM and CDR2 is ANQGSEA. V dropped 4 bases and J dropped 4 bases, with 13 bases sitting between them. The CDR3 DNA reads TGCAGCGTTGCATCCAGGGTAGGAGAGACCCAGTACTTC. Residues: CSVASRVGETQYF.

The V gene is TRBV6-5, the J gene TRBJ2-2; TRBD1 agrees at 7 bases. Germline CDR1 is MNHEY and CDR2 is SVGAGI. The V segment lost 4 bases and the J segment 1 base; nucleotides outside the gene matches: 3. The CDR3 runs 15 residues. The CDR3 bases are TGTGCCAGCAGTTCTGGGACAGAGAACACCGGGGAGCTGTTTTTT. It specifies CASSSGTENTGELFF.

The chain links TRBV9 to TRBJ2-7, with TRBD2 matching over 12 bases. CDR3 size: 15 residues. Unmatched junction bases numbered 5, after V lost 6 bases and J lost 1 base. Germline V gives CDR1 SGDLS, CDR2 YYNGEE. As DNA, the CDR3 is TGTGCCAGCACCCTCCTAGCGGGAGGGTCCTACGAGCAGTACTTC. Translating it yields CASTLLAGGSYEQYF.